This TCR beta chain was captured in a study of monozygotic twins with inflammatory bowel disease. Notes on the study in general: Ultimately, a single strong signal or clonotype associated with IBD was not supported.

About this clonotype: Its antigen is unidentified.

Investigators extracted total RNA from whole blood and did not sort T cells. TCRdb re-analyzed the 5' RACE reads; it lists each CDR3 protein once, without DNA. The sample has hundreds of thousands of distinct CDR3 sequences. The germline CDR1 and CDR2 sequences are SGHRS and YFSETQ. This CDR3 comprises 16 residues. Sequencing was done on a sample of blood. The chain is built from TRBV5-1 and TRBJ1-6. The clonotype comes from a human donor with ulcerative colitis or Crohn's disease, or a healthy co-twin of an affected twin (not recorded which). CDR3 loop: CASSVGPERENSPLHF. Drawing the rest from reference TRBV5-1 and TRBJ1-6, the complete variable domain is KAGVTQTPRYLIKTRGQQVTLSCSPISGHRSVSWYQQTPGQGLQFLFEYFSETQRNKGNFPGRFSGRQFSNSRSEMNVSTLELGDSALYLCASSVGPERENSPLHFGNGTRLTVT.